Listed below are T cell receptor beta chains from one sample, sequenced in a study of technical replicates of blood from four donors. Assay used: immunoSEQ multiplex PCR; TCRdb lists only in-frame clones, some missing. The profile shows 98,000 or so clones, almost 96% of them singletons. The specimen was T cells isolated from PBMCs. The receptors derive from a human donor in good health. Both conserved end residues are part of each CDR3. The D gene is left open where the match is weak. Clone size is not always given. Where it is, it says once, few, many or a class for expanded clones.

V gene,clone size,J gene,D gene,CDR3 protein,CDR3 DNA
TRBV7-9,few,TRBJ1-1,TRBD1,CASSLSAGGFAEAFF,TGTGCCAGCAGCTTATCGGCAGGGGGGTTTGCTGAAGCTTTCTTT
TRBV7-9,.,TRBJ2-2,.,CASSHPGGPPNTGELFF,TGTGCCAGCAGCCACCCGGGGGGCCCCCCGAACACCGGGGAGCTGTTTTTT
TRBV6-1,once,TRBJ1-2,.,CASSDVGYTF,TGTGCCAGCAGTGACGTTGGCTACACCTTC
TRBV27,.,TRBJ2-5,.,CASRGQSQETQYF,TGTGCCAGCAGAGGACAGAGCCAAGAGACCCAGTACTTC
TRBV19,once,TRBJ2-7,TRBD2,CASEGGGPKPEQYF,TGTGCCAGTGAGGGCGGGGGGCCCAAGCCCGAGCAGTACTTC
TRBV6-5,once,TRBJ2-7,.,CASSNSYEQYF,TGTGCCAGCAGTAACAGCTACGAGCAGTACTTC
TRBV6-5,.,TRBJ1-1,.,CASSYSTGTEAFF,TGTGCCAGCAGTTACTCGACGGGTACTGAAGCTTTCTTT
TRBV4-1,.,TRBJ2-7,.,CASSQDKFGGEQYF,TGCGCCAGCAGCCAAGATAAATTTGGAGGCGAGCAGTACTTC
TRBV30,.,TRBJ2-7,TRBD1,CAWTVPGTGLAVEQYF,TGTGCCTGGACTGTCCCCGGGACAGGCCTGGCGGTCGAGCAGTACTTC
TRBV18,.,TRBJ2-5,TRBD1,CASSPVKGAGETQYF,TGTGCCAGCTCCCCCGTCAAGGGGGCCGGAGAGACCCAGTACTTC
TRBV7-9,.,TRBJ1-1,TRBD1,CASSPRDRKDTEAFF,TGTGCCAGCAGCCCCCGGGACAGGAAAGACACTGAAGCTTTCTTT
TRBV5-1,.,TRBJ2-7,TRBD2,CASSLKTSGSFGAEQYF,TGCGCCAGCAGCTTGAAAACTAGCGGGAGTTTCGGGGCCGAGCAGTACTTC
TRBV28,.,TRBJ1-5,TRBD1,CASSFPTGSNQPQHF,TGTGCCAGCAGTTTTCCGACAGGGAGCAATCAGCCCCAGCATTTT
TRBV19,.,TRBJ2-7,.,CASTDRNYEQYF,TGTGCCAGTACGGACAGAAACTACGAGCAGTACTTC
TRBV11-3,.,TRBJ1-4,.,CASSLPGGGEKLFF,TGTGCCAGCAGCTTACCCGGGGGGGGTGAAAAACTGTTTTTT
TRBV6-6,.,TRBJ2-7,TRBD1,CASGKGQGSAYEQYF,TGTGCCAGCGGAAAAGGACAGGGGAGCGCCTACGAGCAGTACTTC
TRBV30,.,TRBJ1-2,.,CAWSPGHSVARRGYTF,TGTGCCTGGAGCCCGGGACACTCGGTTGCCCGCCGTGGCTACACCTTC
TRBV5-1,.,TRBJ1-4,TRBD1,CASSPPQGVGEKLFF,TGCGCCAGCAGCCCACCCCAGGGGGTAGGTGAAAAACTGTTTTTT
TRBV6-4,.,TRBJ2-1,TRBD1,CASSDEGQGRWNEQFF,TGTGCCAGCAGTGACGAGGGACAGGGCCGATGGAATGAGCAGTTCTTC
TRBV29-1,.,TRBJ2-7,.,CSVEEGPGRGPISYEQYF,TGCAGCGTTGAAGAAGGGCCAGGGCGGGGCCCAATCTCCTACGAGCAGTACTTC
TRBV27,.,TRBJ1-5,.,CATGLGQPQHF,TGTGCCACGGGGTTAGGGCAGCCCCAGCATTTT
TRBV27,.,TRBJ1-5,.,CASSFRGAGDQPQHF,TGTGCCAGCAGTTTTAGGGGCGCTGGGGATCAGCCCCAGCATTTT
TRBV7-3,.,TRBJ2-6,.,CASSFTGTGANVLTF,TGTGCCAGCAGCTTTACAGGGACCGGGGCCAACGTCCTGACTTTC
TRBV27,once,TRBJ1-2,.,CASSSTVNYGYTF,TGTGCCAGCAGTTCCACAGTCAACTATGGCTACACCTTC
TRBV14,.,TRBJ2-1,.,CASSQPGSGHNEQFF,TGTGCCAGCAGCCAGCCCGGGAGTGGGCACAATGAGCAGTTCTTC
TRBV5-1,.,TRBJ2-1,.,CASSFQNSYNEQFF,TGCGCCAGCAGCTTCCAAAACTCCTACAATGAGCAGTTCTTC
TRBV21-1,.,TRBJ1-1,.,CASRRGRGRQENTEAFF,TGTGCCAGCAGGCGGGGACGAGGGCGGCAGGAGAACACTGAAGCTTTCTTT
TRBV2,.,TRBJ2-1,TRBD2,CASRGLAGANEQFF,TGTGCCAGCAGGGGACTAGCGGGAGCAAATGAGCAGTTCTTC
TRBV5-6,.,TRBJ2-7,.,CASSLVLSYEQYF,TGTGCCAGCAGCCTGGTGTTATCCTACGAGCAGTACTTC
TRBV7-6,.,TRBJ2-7,.,CASRALLESPEQYF,TGTGCCAGCAGAGCTCTCCTCGAGTCCCCCGAGCAGTACTTC
TRBV12-5,once,TRBJ2-5,.,CASSWGEYQETQYF,TGTGCTAGTTCCTGGGGGGAATACCAAGAGACCCAGTACTTC
TRBV18,.,TRBJ1-1,.,CASSPLETVNTEAFF,TGTGCCAGCTCACCACTCGAGACAGTGAACACTGAAGCTTTCTTT
TRBV27,.,TRBJ2-2,TRBD1,CASSPRTGPTGELFF,TGTGCCAGCAGTCCTAGGACAGGGCCCACCGGGGAGCTGTTTTTT
TRBV19,.,TRBJ1-5,.,CASSIGQGGQPQHF,TGTGCCAGTAGTATCGGCCAGGGTGGTCAGCCCCAGCATTTT
TRBV28,.,TRBJ2-7,.,CASSATPGLRSSYEQYF,TGTGCCAGCAGCGCTACCCCGGGACTTAGGAGCTCCTACGAGCAGTACTTC
TRBV30,.,TRBJ2-7,.,CAWNVQGPYEQYF,TGTGCCTGGAACGTACAGGGACCCTACGAGCAGTACTTC
TRBV2,.,TRBJ2-3,.,CARRRETADTQYF,TGTGCCAGAAGGAGGGAGACGGCAGATACGCAGTATTTT
TRBV10-3,.,TRBJ1-1,.,CATALTGGRTEAFF,TGTGCCACAGCCCTGACAGGAGGAAGGACTGAAGCTTTCTTT
TRBV2,.,TRBJ1-1,.,CASSETRLSIEAFF,TGTGCCAGCAGTGAAACGCGGCTGTCTATTGAAGCTTTCTTT
TRBV10-1,.,TRBJ1-6,.,CASSDGQKDSPLHF,TGCGCCAGCAGTGATGGACAGAAGGATTCACCCCTCCACTTT
TRBV29-1,.,TRBJ1-1,.,CSVEGRMNTEAFF,TGCAGCGTTGAAGGGAGGATGAACACTGAAGCTTTCTTT
TRBV4-1,.,TRBJ1-1,.,CASSLSKNTEAFF,TGCGCCAGCAGCTTGAGCAAGAACACTGAAGCTTTCTTT
TRBV7-2,.,TRBJ1-1,TRBD1,CASSPPQGYTEAFF,TGTGCCAGCAGCCCTCCACAGGGGTACACTGAAGCTTTCTTT
TRBV6-4,.,TRBJ1-2,.,CASSQGIPYGYTF,TGTGCCAGCAGCCAGGGAATCCCCTATGGCTACACCTTC
TRBV6-1,.,TRBJ1-4,TRBD1,CASSKQGYEKLFF,TGTGCCAGCAGTAAACAGGGGTATGAAAAACTGTTTTTT
TRBV29-1,.,TRBJ2-2,.,CSVHSGTNTGELFF,TGCAGCGTTCATTCAGGGACGAACACCGGGGAGCTGTTTTTT
TRBV30,.,TRBJ1-1,.,CAWARGGTEAFF,TGTGCCTGGGCGAGGGGGGGAACTGAAGCTTTCTTT
TRBV10-2,.,TRBJ2-7,.,CASSRQDTYEQYF,TGCGCCAGCAGCCGACAGGATACCTACGAGCAGTACTTC
TRBV29-1,.,TRBJ2-2,.,CSARDTRGELFF,TGCAGCGCCCGGGACACGCGCGGGGAGCTGTTTTTT
TRBV7-8,.,TRBJ2-3,.,CASSLTTKDTQYF,TGTGCCAGCAGCTTAACGACAAAAGATACGCAGTATTTT
TRBV11-3,.,TRBJ1-3,TRBD1,CASSLGQGGNTIYF,TGTGCCAGCAGCTTGGGACAGGGAGGAAACACCATATATTTT
TRBV6-6,.,TRBJ1-2,.,CASSYGGGSGSRGYTF,TGTGCCAGCAGTTACGGCGGGGGATCTGGCAGTAGGGGCTACACCTTC
TRBV7-9,.,TRBJ2-1,TRBD2,CASSLGPPRLADNEQFF,TGTGCCAGCAGCTTAGGGCCCCCTCGACTAGCGGACAATGAGCAGTTCTTC
TRBV28,.,TRBJ1-3,.,CASSLMYSGNTIYF,TGTGCCAGCAGTTTAATGTATTCTGGAAACACCATATATTTT
TRBV11-2,once,TRBJ2-1,TRBD2,CASSLEASGYNEQFF,TGTGCCAGCAGCTTAGAAGCTAGCGGATACAATGAGCAGTTCTTC
TRBV2,.,TRBJ1-5,.,CASSGQSWGGWDQPQHF,TGTGCCAGCAGCGGCCAATCGTGGGGGGGTTGGGATCAGCCCCAGCATTTT
TRBV2,.,TRBJ1-1,.,CASSWSTEAFF,TGTGCCAGCAGTTGGAGCACTGAAGCTTTCTTT